The next 20 T cell receptor beta chains were all read from a single sample in a study of siplizumab effects on memory and regulatory T cells. Profiled with immunoSEQ multiplex PCR; TCRdb holds only in-frame clones, not every one. The sample has over 100,000 clones; 93% are singletons. The specimen was non-Treg CD4+ T cells sorted from blood. All receptors come from a human donor in good health.

The chain has TRBV28 and TRBJ1-5; possible D gene TRBD1, 5 bases. The CDR3 has 14 residues. Trimming removed 6 bases from V and 3 bases from J, with 12 bases in between. CDR1 MDHEN and CDR2 SYDVKM come from the germline V gene. Here the CDR3 DNA reads TGTGCCAGCAGGGAAGGGGTTACCAATCAGCCCCAGCATTTT. Translated: CASREGVTNQPQHF.

As DNA, the CDR3 is TGTGCCAGCAGCTTAAGACAGTACTACGAGCAGTACTTC. This translates into CASSLRQYYEQYF. The rearrangement joins TRBV7-3 to TRBJ2-5, with D tentatively TRBD1 (5 bases). The assigned J gene may be wrong: the sequence end matches TRBJ2-7 better. The CDR3 has 13 residues. Germline V gene data show CDR1 as SGHTA and CDR2 as FQGTGA.

The chain couples TRBV5-1 to TRBJ1-1; no clear D. This CDR3 region has 14 residues. Trimming took off 1 base at V and 0 bases at J, with 7 bases between the two ends. Per germline, CDR1 SGHRS and CDR2 YFSETQ. The CDR3 sequence: CASSLSGMNTEAFF. The CDR3 region has the DNA TGCGCCAGCAGCTTGTCTGGGATGAACACTGAAGCTTTCTTT.

V gene TRBV5-4 combines with J gene TRBJ1-2; weak D call: TRBD1 (5 bases). CDR1 is SGHNT, CDR2 YYREEE, per germline (reference sequence). The V gene lost 4 bases and the J gene lost 2 bases, with 15 bases spanning the gap. The CDR3 is made up of 15 amino acids. The CDR3 DNA reads TGTGCCAGCAGCGGAGGACTTAGGGGCAACTATGGCTACACCTTC. Translating gives CASSGGLRGNYGYTF.

V gene TRBV7-9 combines with J gene TRBJ1-1, with D unclear. Germline V CDR1 and CDR2: SEHNR, FQNEAQ (reference sequence). V was pared by 2 bases and J by 11 bases, with 6 bases between. The CDR3 covers 10 residues. Here the CDR3 DNA reads TGTGCCAGCAGCTTATGGACGGCTTTCTTT. It yields the protein CASSLWTAFF.

The rearrangement uses TRBV7-9 and TRBJ2-2; perhaps D is TRBD1 or TRBD2 (5 bases each). V was clipped by 5 bases and J by 5 bases, with 18 bases between them. This CDR3 has 16 residues. Germline V gives CDR1 SEHNR, CDR2 FQNEAQ (reference sequence). The CDR3 nucleotides read TGTGCCAGCAGCCTTGGACACGGAGGATGGACCGGGGAGCTGTTTTTT. Translated: CASSLGHGGWTGELFF.

J is TRBJ2-7 and V is TRBV10-3; D may be TRBD1 or TRBD2 (5 bases each). The CDR3 runs to 12 residues. Trimming cost V 10 bases and J 2 bases, with 12 bases left between them. The germline V gene has CDR1 ENHRY and CDR2 SYGVKD. The CDR3 DNA follows: TGTGCCACGGGGCGAGGGCCCTACGAGCAGTACTTC. This encodes CATGRGPYEQYF.

The chain combines TRBV2 with TRBJ1-1; 7 positions match TRBD1. J was trimmed by 0 bases and V by 8 bases; bases with no gene match: 6. The CDR3 contains 14 residues. Germline CDR1 reads SNHLY; CDR2 reads FYNNEI. CDR3 protein: CASLQGGMNTEAFF. The CDR3 coding sequence is TGTGCCAGCCTCCAAGGGGGCATGAACACTGAAGCTTTCTTT.

The V and J genes are TRBV15 and TRBJ1-1, with TRBD1 matching 8 bases. This CDR3 is 13 amino acids long. J gave up 4 bases and V 8 bases, and 6 bases lay outside the gene matches. CDR1 is LNHNV, CDR2 YYDKDF, per germline (reference sequence). The CDR3 DNA reads TGTGCCACCGGGCAGGGGGCAGTCACTGAAGCTTTCTTT. Translating gives CATGQGAVTEAFF.

The V gene is TRBV7-3, the J gene TRBJ2-3; 8 nucleotides agree with TRBD2. The CDR3 consists of 18 residues. The ends lost 0 bases at V and 2 bases at J; junction bases unmatched: 10. Germline lookup yields CDR1 SGHTA and CDR2 FQGTGA. Here the CDR3 reads CASSLTYWSGGATDTQYF. The CDR3 nucleotides are TGTGCCAGCAGCTTAACGTACTGGAGCGGGGGTGCCACAGATACGCAGTATTTT.

This clone was counted a single time. The rearrangement joins TRBV7-2 to TRBJ2-2, with 8 nucleotides matching TRBD1. Losses at the gene ends were 6 bases for V and 3 bases for J; bases not matched to a gene: 6. The germline V gene encodes CDR1 SGHTA and CDR2 FQGNSA. The CDR3 is 15 residues long. The CDR3 region is CASRQSGGYTGELFF. The CDR3 DNA reads TGTGCCAGCAGGCAATCAGGGGGCTACACCGGGGAGCTGTTTTTT.

This clone came up once. V and J are TRBV7-9 and TRBJ2-5, with 9 bases identical to TRBD2. From germline, CDR1 is SEHNR and CDR2 FQNEAQ (reference sequence). The J segment lost 6 bases and the V segment lost 4 bases, leaving 12 bases of the junction unmatched. This CDR3 is built from 16 residues. The CDR3 loop reads CASSSNIGTSWQTQYF. CDR3 DNA: TGTGCCAGCAGCTCGAATATCGGGACTAGCTGGCAGACCCAGTACTTC.

The sample holds a few counts of this clone. This chain joins TRBV28 and TRBJ2-7; tentatively, D is TRBD1 (6 bases). This CDR3 is 17 amino acids long. The ends were cut back, 4 bases at V and 0 bases at J, with 19 bases in the middle. CDR1 is MDHEN, CDR2 SYDVKM, per germline. This CDR3 is CASSYAGTPTSSYEQYF. The CDR3 DNA is TGTGCCAGCAGTTACGCCGGGACACCCACGAGCTCCTACGAGCAGTACTTC.

V is TRBV6-6 and J is TRBJ2-1; D gene ambiguous. The germline gives CDR1 MNHNY, CDR2 SVGAGI (reference sequence). Trimming shortened V by 2 bases and J by 4 bases, and 6 bases separated the two germline ends. CDR3 length: 13 amino acids. The CDR3 loop reads CASSYNRYNEQFF. As DNA, the CDR3 is TGTGCCAGCAGTTACAACCGGTACAATGAGCAGTTCTTC.

This clone was detected once. V is TRBV5-1 and J is TRBJ2-3, with TRBD2 matching over 9 bases. The CDR3 runs 15 residues. The germline V gene encodes CDR1 SGHRS and CDR2 YFSETQ. J gave up 1 base and V 4 bases, and 4 bases lay outside the gene matches. The CDR3 region has the DNA TGCGCCAGCAGCCTCAGACTAGCGGGCACAGATACGCAGTATTTT. It yields the protein CASSLRLAGTDTQYF.

The gene calls are TRBV7-9 and TRBJ1-5; D might be TRBD1 (6 bases). CDR1 is SEHNR and CDR2 is FQNEAQ in the germline V gene (reference sequence). V was cut by 5 bases and J by 4 bases, with 12 bases left in between. The CDR3 covers 14 residues. The CDR3 loop reads CASSQDSPNQPQHF. In DNA, the CDR3 is TGTGCCAGCAGCCAGGACAGTCCGAATCAGCCCCAGCATTTT.

The chain combines TRBV25-1 with TRBJ2-1, with 11 bases fitting TRBD2. CDR3 length equals 15 residues. Germline V lookup: CDR1 MGHDK, CDR2 SYGVNS. The junction had 6 bases not matched to a gene; V was cut back by 6 bases and J by 5 bases. CDR3 loop: CASRTGTSGNNEQFF. CDR3 bases: TGTGCCAGCAGGACCGGGACTAGCGGCAACAATGAGCAGTTCTTC.

This clone appeared a single time. This chain connects TRBV7-3 to TRBJ1-2; D uncertain. Germline loops: CDR1 SGHTA, CDR2 FQGTGA. CDR3 length: 13 residues. V shed 5 bases and J shed 6 bases, with 13 bases lying between them. CDR3 sequence reads: CASSPRRRDGYTF. Written as DNA, the CDR3 is TGTGCCAGCAGCCCCCGCCGGAGGGATGGCTACACCTTC.

V usage is TRBV19 and J usage is TRBJ2-6, with D possibly TRBD1 on 6 matching bases. The V gene's germline CDR1 is LNHDA and CDR2 SQIVND (reference sequence). The CDR3 spans 17 residues. The V gene lost 6 bases and the J gene lost 0 bases, with 15 bases spanning the gap. The CDR3 DNA reads TGTGCCAGTAGGAGACGACAGGCCAGCTCTGGGGCCAACGTCCTGACTTTC. Amino acid sequence: CASRRRQASSGANVLTF. The full variable domain, in which reference TRBV19 and TRBJ2-6 provide the parts outside the CDR3, is DGGITQSPKYLFRKEGQNVTLSCEQNLNHDAMYWYRQDPGQGLRLIYYSQIVNDFQKGDIAEGYSVSREKKESFPLTVTSAQKNPTAFYLCASRRRQASSGANVLTFGAGSRLTVL.

The gene calls are TRBV6-6 and TRBJ2-7; TRBD1 or TRBD2 may be the D gene (7 bases each). Germline V gives CDR1 MNHNY, CDR2 SVGAGI (reference sequence). V was clipped by 6 bases and J by 5 bases, with 17 bases between them. This CDR3 region has 14 residues. The CDR3 sequence is CASRGGRGLNEQYF. The CDR3 DNA reads as TGTGCCAGCAGGGGGGGGAGGGGGCTTAACGAGCAGTACTTC.